Listed below are T cell receptor beta chains from one sample, sequenced in a study of shared clonotypes between healthy human individuals. The table came from immunoSEQ multiplex PCR; TCRdb's copy has only in-frame clones and leaves some out. The sample includes about 870,000 clones, more than 85% of them seen just once. The sequenced material came from naive CD8+ T cells sorted from blood. The receptor set was obtained from a man aged 25-40 years in good health. Both conserved end residues are part of each CDR3. The order of the fields is CDR3 protein, J gene, clone size, V gene, CDR3 length. Size is stated for part of the rows, as once, few or many counts, or as a class when the clone is expanded.

CDR3 protein: CATSSWRGMNTEAFF; J gene: TRBJ1-1; clone size: .; V gene: TRBV15; CDR3 length: 15
CDR3 protein: CSVVLLRNEQFF; J gene: TRBJ2-1; clone size: .; V gene: TRBV29-1; CDR3 length: 12
CDR3 protein: CASSSPGRIYEQYF; J gene: TRBJ2-7; clone size: .; V gene: TRBV7-9; CDR3 length: 14
CDR3 protein: CASSSTSGPFYEQFF; J gene: TRBJ2-1; clone size: .; V gene: TRBV7-2; CDR3 length: 15
CDR3 protein: CAGGTGVGDEQFF; J gene: TRBJ2-1; clone size: .; V gene: TRBV2; CDR3 length: 13
CDR3 protein: CASSLGIGGPTDTQYF; J gene: TRBJ2-3; clone size: .; V gene: TRBV7-9; CDR3 length: 16
CDR3 protein: CASSPRDNSYNEQFF; J gene: TRBJ2-1; clone size: many; V gene: TRBV7-9; CDR3 length: 15
CDR3 protein: CASSPKDSSYEQYF; J gene: TRBJ2-7; clone size: .; V gene: TRBV7-9; CDR3 length: 14
CDR3 protein: CASSLERGSYEQYF; J gene: TRBJ2-7; clone size: .; V gene: TRBV5-5; CDR3 length: 14
CDR3 protein: CASSEYQGAGETQYF; J gene: TRBJ2-5; clone size: .; V gene: TRBV10-2; CDR3 length: 15
CDR3 protein: CASSDPGQPAYEQYF; J gene: TRBJ2-7; clone size: .; V gene: TRBV10-2; CDR3 length: 15
CDR3 protein: CASSEAEALQGVINQPQHF; J gene: TRBJ1-5; clone size: .; V gene: TRBV6-1; CDR3 length: 19
CDR3 protein: CASSLAGHASGANVLTF; J gene: TRBJ2-6; clone size: .; V gene: TRBV7-9; CDR3 length: 17
CDR3 protein: CASSQLTGGYTQYF; J gene: TRBJ2-3; clone size: .; V gene: TRBV4-1; CDR3 length: 14
CDR3 protein: CASSQDGTGGPTEAFF; J gene: TRBJ1-1; clone size: .; V gene: TRBV4-1; CDR3 length: 16
CDR3 protein: CASSTSNYEQYF; J gene: TRBJ2-7; clone size: .; V gene: TRBV2; CDR3 length: 12
CDR3 protein: CASSSVASIGYEQYF; J gene: TRBJ2-7; clone size: .; V gene: TRBV27; CDR3 length: 15
CDR3 protein: CAGSETGGTYEQFF; J gene: TRBJ2-1; clone size: .; V gene: TRBV10-1; CDR3 length: 14
CDR3 protein: CASSAGLAGHNEQFF; J gene: TRBJ2-1; clone size: .; V gene: TRBV6-6; CDR3 length: 15